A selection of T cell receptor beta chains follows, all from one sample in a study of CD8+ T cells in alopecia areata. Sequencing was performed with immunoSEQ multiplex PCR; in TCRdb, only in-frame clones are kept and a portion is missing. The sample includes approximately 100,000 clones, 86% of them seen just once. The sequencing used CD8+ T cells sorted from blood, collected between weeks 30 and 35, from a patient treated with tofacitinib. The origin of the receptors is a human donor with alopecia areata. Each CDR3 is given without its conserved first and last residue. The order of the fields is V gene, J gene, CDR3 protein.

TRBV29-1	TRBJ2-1	SVVETSGRGPYNEQF
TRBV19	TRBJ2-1	ASSTAGRGEQF
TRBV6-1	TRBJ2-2	ASRGTGELF
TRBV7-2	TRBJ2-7	ASSLSYEQY
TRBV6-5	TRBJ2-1	ASSLDRSYNEQF
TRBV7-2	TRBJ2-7	ASSREPGPRDEQY
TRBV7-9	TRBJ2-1	ASSLETQSDEQF
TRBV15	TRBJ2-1	ATSRDLGNEQF
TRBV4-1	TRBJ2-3	ASSQVVNNPDTQY
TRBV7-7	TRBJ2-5	ASSMDHQETQY
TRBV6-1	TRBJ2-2	ASSNYDSTGELF
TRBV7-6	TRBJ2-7	ASSLDPGSYEQY
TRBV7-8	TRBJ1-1	ASSLWGGLNTEAF
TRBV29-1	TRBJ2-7	SVILAGKYEQY
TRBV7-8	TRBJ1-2	ASSPWGQADDYGYT